One and the same sample provided the 21 T cell receptor beta chains below, sequenced in a study of blood T cell repertoires in COVID-19. TCRdb's table, derived via immunoSEQ multiplex PCR, lists solely in-frame clones and lacks some. Among around 41,000 clones listed, about four fifths were seen once. Sequencing was done on a sample of peripheral blood. The receptors shown here come from a woman older than 75 with acute or convalescent COVID-19.

The gene calls are TRBV21-1 and TRBJ1-3; the table assigns TRBD1, which was not confirmed against the DNA. TRBV21-1 has pseudogene status. The CDR3 runs 17 residues. DNA for the CDR3: TGTGCCAGCAGCAGCACGGTTCCAAAGGGGGCTGGAAACACCATATATTTT. Protein sequence: CASSSTVPKGAGNTIYF.

The chain has TRBV7-9 and TRBJ2-3; D gene uncertain. The length of the CDR3 is 14 residues. In germline, CDR1 is SEHNR, CDR2 FQNEAQ (reference sequence). V was shortened by 2 bases and J by 6 bases, with 12 bases between the two germline ends. The CDR3 coding sequence is TGTGCCAGCAGCTTAAGAGGCGACTCGGATACGCAGTATTTT. Encoded protein: CASSLRGDSDTQYF.

The chain couples TRBV6-5 to TRBJ1-2; the D gene is possibly TRBD1 (6 bases). This CDR3 contains 13 residues. The germline V gene encodes CDR1 MNHEY and CDR2 SVGAGI. V lost 6 bases and J lost 3, with 11 bases in between. CDR3 protein: CASSFGTHYGYTF. The CDR3 bases are TGTGCCAGCAGCTTCGGGACACACTATGGCTACACCTTC.

This chain connects TRBV11-2 to TRBJ2-3; 12 bases map to TRBD2. This CDR3 region has 16 residues. V lost 5 bases to trimming and J lost 0 bases; unmatched junction nucleotides: 3. CDR1 is SGHAT and CDR2 is FQNNGV in the germline V gene. The CDR3 protein is CASSIGLAGSTDTQYF. DNA of the CDR3: TGTGCCAGCAGCATCGGACTAGCGGGGAGCACAGATACGCAGTATTTT.

The rearrangement links TRBV4-3 to TRBJ1-1; D remains ambiguous. V was shortened by 1 base and J by 1 base, with 7 bases between the two germline ends. This CDR3 contains 14 residues. Germline values: CDR1 LGHNA, CDR2 YSLEER. As DNA, the CDR3 is TGCGCCAGCAGCCAAGCGGTCCGGAACACTGAAGCTTTCTTT. Its protein product is CASSQAVRNTEAFF.

V is TRBV19 and J is TRBJ1-4; perhaps TRBD1 as D (5 bases). Per the germline V gene, CDR1 is LNHDA and CDR2 is SQIVND (reference sequence). The CDR3 is made up of 15 amino acids. Trimming took off 6 bases at V and 10 bases at J, with 21 bases between the two ends. The CDR3 DNA sequence: TGTGCCAGTAGCGGGTTAAGACAGCCAAGAGGAAAACTGTTTTTT. This translates into CASSGLRQPRGKLFF.

The rearrangement uses TRBV19 and TRBJ1-1; weak D call: TRBD1 (5 bases). There are 13 residues in the CDR3. The V end lost 6 bases, the J end lost 6 bases, and 14 bases lay between the germline ends. Germline CDR1 is LNHDA and CDR2 is SQIVND (reference sequence). The CDR3 region is CASSYLGRAEAFF. In DNA, the CDR3 is TGTGCCAGTAGCTACCTCGGCAGGGCTGAAGCTTTCTTT.

V usage is TRBV19 and J usage is TRBJ1-2, with 9 bases aligning to TRBD1. Trimming removed 6 bases from V and 5 bases from J; junction bases left unmatched: 7. CDR3 size: 14 residues. Per germline, CDR1 LNHDA and CDR2 SQIVND (reference sequence). The DNA of the CDR3 is TGTGCCAGTAGGACCTTGGACAGGGGTTATGGCTACACCTTC. This translates into CASRTLDRGYGYTF.

This chain joins TRBV7-9 and TRBJ1-1; 9 bases are a match to TRBD1. The V segment lost 5 bases and the J segment 5 bases; nucleotides outside the gene matches: 9. The CDR3 is 15 residues long. Germline CDR1 SEHNR, CDR2 FQNEAQ (reference sequence). The CDR3 sequence is CASSPRTGAVTEAFF. The CDR3 coding sequence is TGTGCCAGCAGCCCCCGGACAGGGGCGGTTACTGAAGCTTTCTTT.

This chain joins TRBV6-1 and TRBJ2-3, with TRBD2 identical over 14 bases. CDR3 size: 16 residues. Trimming removed 0 bases from V and 4 bases from J; junction bases left unmatched: 0. The germline CDR1 and CDR2 sequences are MNHNS and SASEGT. CDR3 protein: CASSEAGLAGADTQYF. CDR3 DNA: TGTGCCAGCAGTGAAGCGGGACTAGCGGGGGCAGATACGCAGTATTTT.

The chain combines TRBV4-1 with TRBJ1-1, with 8 bases that match TRBD1. The CDR3 is 15 amino acids. Germline assignment: CDR1 MGHRA and CDR2 YSYEKL. V trimming: 3 bases; J trimming: 5 bases; junction bases outside the gene matches: 8. As DNA, the CDR3 is TGCGCCAGCAGCCAGACAGGGGAGAGTTGGACTGAAGCTTTCTTT. This encodes CASSQTGESWTEAFF.

The chain links TRBV11-2 to TRBJ2-5, with TRBD2 matching 9 bases. With V trimmed by 0 bases and J by 1 base, 0 bases remained unmatched. This CDR3 is built from 15 residues. The V gene's germline CDR1 is SGHAT and CDR2 FQNNGV. The CDR3 sequence: CASSLETSGQETQYF. CDR3 coding DNA: TGTGCCAGCAGCTTAGAGACTAGCGGCCAAGAGACCCAGTACTTC.

V gene TRBV13 combines with J gene TRBJ1-2; D is perhaps TRBD1 (6 bases). The CDR3 covers 13 residues. Trimming stripped 6 bases from V and 2 bases from J, with 10 bases between. Germline V gene sequence: CDR1 PRHDT, CDR2 FYEKMQ (reference sequence). The CDR3 sequence is CASSRTGNYGYTF. The CDR3 DNA follows: TGTGCCAGCAGTAGAACAGGGAACTATGGCTACACCTTC.

CDR3 nucleotide sequence: TGCGCCAGCAGTGAGGAGGGGGACAGGCAGTACTTC. Protein sequence: CASSEEGDRQYF. The V and J genes are TRBV10-2 and TRBJ2-7; 7 bases fit TRBD1. This CDR3 is 12 amino acids long. V shed 2 bases, J shed 9 bases, and the junction held 4 bases outside the gene matches. CDR1 and CDR2 (germline): WSHSY, SAAADI.

The rearrangement joins TRBV5-5 to TRBJ2-6, with D perhaps TRBD1 (5 bases). From germline, CDR1 is SGHKS and CDR2 YYEKEE (reference sequence). This CDR3 is 19 amino acids long. V lost 0 bases and J lost 0, with 16 bases in between. CDR3 nucleotide sequence: TGTGCCAGCAGCTTGGCCTGGAGACAGCCGTCCTCTGGGGCCAACGTCCTGACTTTC. It codes for CASSLAWRQPSSGANVLTF.

The chain joins TRBV27 to TRBJ2-7, with 11 bases identical to TRBD2. The ends lost 5 bases at V and 5 bases at J; junction bases unmatched: 8. Germline lookup yields CDR1 MNHEY and CDR2 SMNVEV (reference sequence). The CDR3 is 15 amino acids. The CDR3 DNA is TGTGCCAGCAGTCCCCTGACTAGCGGGGACAACGAGCAGTACTTC. This encodes CASSPLTSGDNEQYF.

J is TRBJ2-3 and V is TRBV11-3; the match to TRBD2 covers 9 bases. The CDR3 extends over 14 amino acids. With V trimmed by 5 bases and J by 5 bases, 5 bases remained unmatched. Germline V CDR1 and CDR2: SGHNT, YENEEA. In DNA form, the CDR3 reads TGTGCCAGCAGCCAGCGGACTAGCGTAGATACGCAGTATTTT. Encoded protein: CASSQRTSVDTQYF.

The CDR3 nucleotides read TGTGCCAGTATGCCTCGGGTGGCAGGGAATGAAAAACTGTTTTTT. Amino acid sequence: CASMPRVAGNEKLFF. This chain links TRBV19 with TRBJ1-4; TRBD1 is a possible D gene (5 bases). Germline V gene lookup returns CDR1 LNHDA and CDR2 SQIVND (reference sequence). This CDR3 contains 15 residues. V shed 7 bases and J shed 5 bases, with 17 bases lying between them.

The V and J genes are TRBV24-1 and TRBJ2-3, with TRBD2 as a possible D gene (6 bases). V shed 1 base and J shed 3 bases, with 13 bases lying between them. Germline CDR1 is KGHDR and CDR2 is SFDVKD. This CDR3 region has 16 residues. The CDR3 loop is CATSDFGTSGTDTQYF. The CDR3 nucleotides read TGTGCCACCAGTGATTTTGGGACTTCGGGAACAGATACGCAGTATTTT.

Only one count was recorded for this clone. V gene TRBV7-2 combines with J gene TRBJ2-3; D unresolved. Germline CDR1 and CDR2: SGHTA and FQGNSA. The CDR3 has 15 amino acids. V lost 6 bases and J 2 bases, leaving 15 bases between the germline ends. CDR3 protein: CASRSSRPLTDTQYF. Written as DNA, the CDR3 is TGTGCCAGCAGGTCTAGTAGACCCCTCACAGATACGCAGTATTTT.

The chain is built from TRBV30 and TRBJ2-2; 8 nucleotides align to TRBD1. The CDR3 is made up of 18 amino acids. V trimming: 0 bases; J trimming: 6 bases; junction bases outside the gene matches: 15. From germline, CDR1 is GTSNPN and CDR2 SVGIG (reference sequence). The CDR3 protein is CAWSVGFQQGGNAGELFF. The CDR3 DNA follows: TGTGCCTGGAGTGTAGGGTTCCAACAGGGGGGTAACGCCGGGGAGCTGTTTTTT.